A selection of T cell receptor beta chains follows, all from one sample in a study of cytomegalovirus exposure and HLA in healthy donors. Libraries were prepared by immunoSEQ multiplex PCR; TCRdb keeps only in-frame clonotypes and omits some of them. Of fewer than 200,000 clones listed, approximately 80% are singletons. The sample consisted of PBMCs. Receptors originate from a woman aged 50 to 65 in good health and CMV-seropositive. The CDR3 runs from the conserved cysteine through the conserved F or W. A D gene is named only where the DNA matches it firmly. Only some rows state a clone size, as once, few, many or a class for expanded clones.

TRBV6-6	15	-	TRBJ1-6	-	CASSYSAGNYSPLHF	TGTGCCAGCAGTTACTCAGCAGGGAATTATTCACCCCTCCACTTT
TRBV30	15	TRBD1	TRBJ1-1	-	CAWSVTWTGNTEAFF	TGTGCCTGGAGTGTTACTTGGACAGGGAACACTGAAGCTTTCTTT
TRBV7-8	14	-	TRBJ2-5	-	CASSLAGAYETQYF	TGTGCCAGCAGCTTAGCGGGAGCGTATGAGACCCAGTACTTC
TRBV27	16	TRBD1	TRBJ1-6	-	CASSLSSGDRYSPLHF	TGTGCCAGCAGTTTATCCTCTGGGGACAGGTATTCACCCCTCCACTTT
TRBV11-2	12	-	TRBJ2-5	-	CASSRLQETQYF	TGTGCCAGCAGCAGACTCCAAGAGACCCAGTACTTC
TRBV12-5	19	-	TRBJ2-1	-	CASGLTPKEGLGSYNEQFF	TGTGCTAGTGGTTTGACCCCGAAGGAGGGATTGGGGTCCTACAATGAGCAGTTCTTC
TRBV7-9	14	-	TRBJ2-5	-	CASSPRPGMETQYF	TGTGCCAGCAGCCCCCGCCCCGGGATGGAGACCCAGTACTTC
TRBV15	15	-	TRBJ2-5	-	CATSRDPVLQETQYF	TGTGCCACCAGCAGAGATCCCGTACTCCAAGAGACCCAGTACTTC
TRBV25-1	13	TRBD1	TRBJ2-7	-	CASRIQGSGEQYF	TGTGCCAGCAGGATACAGGGGAGCGGCGAGCAGTACTTC
TRBV4-3	16	-	TRBJ1-6	few	CASSQTDSGENSPLHF	TGCGCCAGCAGCCAAACTGACAGCGGGGAAAATTCACCCCTCCACTTT
TRBV6-1	13	-	TRBJ1-5	-	CASSENEYQPQHF	TGTGCCAGCAGTGAAAATGAGTATCAGCCCCAGCATTTT
TRBV7-8	14	-	TRBJ2-7	-	CASSLLLGTYEQYF	TGTGCCAGCAGCTTACTCCTGGGGACATACGAGCAGTACTTC
TRBV5-1	14	TRBD1	TRBJ1-1	-	CASSSQGQNTEAFF	TGCGCCAGCAGCTCACAGGGGCAGAACACTGAAGCTTTCTTT
TRBV7-9	16	-	TRBJ1-4	-	CASSSQVLTLGEKLFF	TGTGCCAGCAGCTCCCAGGTATTGACCCTGGGTGAAAAACTGTTTTTT
TRBV7-3	15	TRBD1	TRBJ1-6	-	CASSQRTGRDSPLHF	TGTGCCAGCAGCCAAAGGACAGGGCGGGATTCACCCCTCCACTTT
TRBV18	12	-	TRBJ2-1	-	CASSRLDNEQFF	TGTGCCAGCTCACGACTGGACAATGAGCAGTTCTTC
TRBV25-1	13	-	TRBJ2-2	few	CASSIASTGELFF	TGTGCCAGCAGCATAGCGAGCACCGGGGAGCTGTTTTTT